Below, 10 T cell receptor beta chains from the same sample are listed, as sequenced in a study of OX40 agonist ivuxolimab in advanced cancers. TCRdb keeps only in-frame clones here, not all; method: immunoSEQ multiplex PCR. The table has 99,000 or so clones, approximately 94% seen once. The sample in question was CD4+ or CD8+ T cells sorted from blood, obtained in a trial of the OX40 agonist ivuxolimab. All receptors derive from an adult with an advanced solid tumor such as melanoma, head and neck, liver or kidney cancer.

CDR3 sequence reads: CATSTRVGQGVYEQYF. For the CDR3, the DNA is TGTGCCACCAGCACCAGGGTAGGACAGGGGGTCTACGAGCAGTACTTC. The chain couples TRBV15 to TRBJ2-7; 10 nucleotides match TRBD1. The CDR3 has 16 residues. The V gene's germline CDR1 is LNHNV and CDR2 YYDKDF (reference sequence). Losses at the gene ends were 4 bases for V and 3 bases for J; bases not matched to a gene: 9.

This chain connects TRBV2 to TRBJ2-5; tentatively, D is TRBD2 (6 bases). Germline CDR1 reads SNHLY; CDR2 reads FYNNEI. The V end lost 8 bases, the J end lost 1 base, and 14 bases lay between the germline ends. The CDR3 consists of 14 residues. The CDR3 DNA is TGTGCCAGCGGGCCTGGGAGGAGCCAAGAGACCCAGTACTTC. Amino acids: CASGPGRSQETQYF. The full variable domain, its missing parts supplied by reference TRBV2 and TRBJ2-5, is EPEVTQTPSHQVTQMGQEVILRCVPISNHLYFYWYRQILGQKVEFLVSFYNNEISEKSEIFDDQFSVERPDGSNFTLKIRSTKLEDSAMYFCASGPGRSQETQYFGPGTRLLVL.

The rearrangement uses TRBV28 and TRBJ1-1; no reliable D call. Trimming took off 5 bases at V and 5 bases at J, with 15 bases between the two ends. There are 14 residues in the CDR3. Germline CDR1 reads MDHEN; CDR2 reads SYDVKM. This CDR3 is CASSAPKGVTEAFF. CDR3 DNA sequence: TGTGCCAGCAGTGCCCCCAAGGGAGTGACTGAAGCTTTCTTT. Complete variable domain (other parts from reference TRBV28 and TRBJ1-1): DVKVTQSSRYLVKRTGEKVFLECVQDMDHENMFWYRQDPGLGLRLIYFSYDVKMKEKGDIPEGYSVSREKKERFSLILESASTNQTSMYLCASSAPKGVTEAFFGQGTRLTVV.

V is TRBV6-6 and J is TRBJ2-7, with D perhaps matching TRBD1 (6 bases). The CDR3 is 16 amino acids. V lost 2 bases to trimming and J lost 1 base, with 15 bases between them. CDR1 is MNHNY, CDR2 SVGAGI, per germline (reference sequence). The CDR3 region is CASSYGPQGPSYEQYF. The CDR3 DNA follows: TGTGCCAGCAGTTACGGTCCACAGGGCCCGTCCTACGAGCAGTACTTC.

This clone was picked up one time. The V and J genes are TRBV30 and TRBJ1-2; D not certain. The CDR3 covers 11 residues. V gave up 4 bases and J gave up 7 bases, with 10 bases separating them. Germline V gene lookup returns CDR1 GTSNPN and CDR2 SVGIG (reference sequence). This CDR3 reads CAWTAEGGYTF. CDR3 in DNA: TGTGCCTGGACCGCCGAAGGTGGCTACACCTTC. Supplemented by reference TRBV30 and TRBJ1-2, the full variable domain reads SQTIHQWPATLVQPVGSPLSLECTVEGTSNPNLYWYRQAAGRGLQLLFYSVGIGQISSEVPQNLSASRPQDRQFILSSKKLLLSDSGFYLCAWTAEGGYTFGSGTRLTVV.

The genes are TRBV28 and TRBJ2-1; D unclear. Germline assignment: CDR1 MDHEN and CDR2 SYDVKM. V lost 1 base and J 3 bases, leaving 7 bases between the germline ends. The length of the CDR3 is 14 residues. The CDR3 DNA sequence: TGTGCCAGCAGTTTATTAGGCAGCTACAATGAGCAGTTCTTC. This sequence encodes CASSLLGSYNEQFF.

The V call is TRBV19, the J call TRBJ1-5, with 11 bases lining up with TRBD1. Per the germline V gene, CDR1 is LNHDA and CDR2 is SQIVND (reference sequence). The CDR3 length is 16 residues. The ends lost 3 bases at V and 1 base at J; junction bases unmatched: 2. CDR3 DNA sequence: TGTGCCAGTAGTATGGGGGACAGGGGGAGCAATCAGCCCCAGCATTTT. Translated: CASSMGDRGSNQPQHF.

The rearrangement uses TRBV27 and TRBJ2-6; no definite D call. Trimming removed 4 bases from V and 0 bases from J, with 7 bases in between. Germline CDR1 is MNHEY and CDR2 is SMNVEV (reference sequence). The CDR3 is 15 amino acids. The CDR3 is CASSSRLSGANVLTF. CDR3 sequence (DNA): TGTGCCAGCAGTTCCCGGCTCTCTGGGGCCAACGTCCTGACTTTC.

The chain couples TRBV6-1 to TRBJ1-1; the D is unclear. V lost 6 bases, J lost 4 bases, and 12 bases lay in between. The CDR3 is 13 residues long. The V gene's germline CDR1 is MNHNS and CDR2 SASEGT. Written as DNA, the CDR3 is TGTGCCAGCAGGGGTTCCTTTGGCACTGAAGCTTTCTTT. This encodes CASRGSFGTEAFF.

V is TRBV10-1 and J is TRBJ2-2; D perhaps matches TRBD1 (5 bases). V was trimmed by 8 bases and J by 7 bases, leaving 32 bases between them. CDR1 and CDR2 (germline): WNHNN, SYGVQD (reference sequence). The CDR3 is 19 amino acids. This CDR3 reads CASHSTPSYRTRFFGELFF. CDR3 nucleotide sequence: TGCGCCAGCCATTCTACACCGTCTTACCGGACACGATTCTTCGGGGAGCTGTTTTTT.